The entry below gives a single T cell receptor (beta chain) sequence along with its context. Here immunoSEQ multiplex PCR was the method, and the copy in TCRdb shows in-frame clones only, minus some. The sample consists of about 100,000 clones, about 90% of them appearing once. This sample was included in a study of T cell responses to AZD1222 COVID-19 vaccine. The CDR3 extends over 15 amino acids. V lost 6 bases and J lost 6; bases outside the gene matches: 10. The germline V gene has CDR1 LNHDA and CDR2 SQIVND (reference sequence). Here the sequenced sample was peripheral blood, taken on day 0 of AZD1222 vaccination. This receptor was obtained from an adult in good health. The V and J genes are TRBV19 and TRBJ2-1, with 8 bases lining up with TRBD2. The CDR3 is CASRSTGTSFNEQFF. In nucleotides, the CDR3 is TGTGCCAGTAGAAGTACCGGGACTAGTTTCAATGAGCAGTTCTTC.